This is a list of T cell receptor beta chains from one sample in a study of cytomegalovirus exposure and HLA in healthy donors. Clones were read by immunoSEQ multiplex PCR, and TCRdb kept only the in-frame ones, dropping some. The table shows around 170,000 clones, with more than 75% occurring only once. Sequencing was performed on PBMCs. Source of these receptors: a woman between 50 and 59 years old in good health and CMV-seropositive. The CDR3 runs from the conserved cysteine through the conserved F or W. Each record gives: CDR3 length, D gene, J gene, V gene, clone size, CDR3 DNA, CDR3 protein. The D gene is left open where the match is weak. Expanded clones are given a class, and other clones once, few, many or no size at all.

16	TRBD1	TRBJ2-2	TRBV7-9	.	TGTGCCAGCAGCCTACAGGGGTACTTGGACACCGGGGAGCTGTTTTTT	CASSLQGYLDTGELFF
13	.	TRBJ2-2	TRBV2	.	TGTGCCAGCAGTGTTAGGGGCACCGGGGAGCTGTTTTTT	CASSVRGTGELFF
17	.	TRBJ1-6	TRBV6-1	.	TGTGCCAGCAGTGAATTAACAGGCGGGGGTAATAATTCACCCCTCCACTTT	CASSELTGGGNNSPLHF
16	.	TRBJ1-4	TRBV5-1	few	TGCGCCAGCAGCAAGGGACAATCTGCAACTAATGAAAAACTGTTTTTT	CASSKGQSATNEKLFF
18	TRBD2	TRBJ2-6	TRBV7-6	.	TGTGCCAGCAGCTTAAACAGCGGGGGGGCCTTGGGGGCCAACGTCCTGACTTTC	CASSLNSGGALGANVLTF
13	.	TRBJ2-2	TRBV11-3	.	TGTGCCAGCAGCCCCTCCAACACCGGGGAGCTGTTTTTT	CASSPSNTGELFF
15	.	TRBJ2-7	TRBV6-1	.	TGTGCCAGCACTCCCCTTTCTCTTCTTTCCTACGAGCAGTACTTC	CASTPLSLLSYEQYF
15	TRBD2	TRBJ2-5	TRBV5-4	.	TGTGCCAGCAGCATTCAGCGGGGGCAACAAGAGACCCAGTACTTC	CASSIQRGQQETQYF
16	TRBD1	TRBJ2-2	TRBV5-8	.	TGTGCCAGCAGCCCGAAGGACAGGGAAGGCACCGGGGAGCTGTTTTTT	CASSPKDREGTGELFF
15	TRBD1	TRBJ2-1	TRBV6-5	.	TGTGCCAGCAGGGCCGGGACAGGAAACGTAAATGAGCAGTTCTTC	CASRAGTGNVNEQFF
13	.	TRBJ2-2	TRBV9	.	TGTGCCAGCACCGGGGGATTCTCCGGGGAGCTGTTTTTT	CASTGGFSGELFF
16	.	TRBJ1-1	TRBV15	.	TGTGCCACCAGCAGAGAAGGGGTCTTGGGGAACACTGAAGCTTTCTTT	CATSREGVLGNTEAFF
18	.	TRBJ1-5	TRBV2	.	TGTGCCAGCAGTGAAGCCCGGGATCAACACCTAAGCAATCAGCCCCAGCATTTT	CASSEARDQHLSNQPQHF
12	.	TRBJ2-3	TRBV7-2	once	TGTGCCAGCAGCTTAGGGGCTTATACGCAGTATTTT	CASSLGAYTQYF
17	TRBD2	TRBJ2-3	TRBV5-4	.	TGTGCCAGCAGCTTGTTGGGAGCGGGGGGGCTCACAGATACGCAGTATTTT	CASSLLGAGGLTDTQYF
15	.	TRBJ2-1	TRBV7-2	few	TGTGCCAGCAGCCCGAGCCCTGGTAGCGCCGTTGAGCAGTTCTTC	CASSPSPGSAVEQFF
20	TRBD2	TRBJ2-1	TRBV4-3	.	TGCGCCAGCAGCCAAGATTTGACTAGCGGGGGCCTGAGCTCCTACAATGAGCAGTTCTTC	CASSQDLTSGGLSSYNEQFF
15	.	TRBJ1-3	TRBV28	.	TGTGCCAGCAGCTTTAGTTCTGGACAGGGAAACACCATATATTTT	CASSFSSGQGNTIYF
12	.	TRBJ1-1	TRBV30	.	TGTGCCTGGACTCAGGGCGGCAGCCAAGCTTTCTTT	CAWTQGGSQAFF
15	.	TRBJ2-7	TRBV4-1	.	TGCGCCAGCAGCCAAGACGTGACAGGCATCTACGAGCAGTACTTC	CASSQDVTGIYEQYF
14	TRBD1	TRBJ1-4	TRBV6-1	.	TGTGCCAGCAGGACAGGGTCGGCTAATGAAAAACTGTTTTTT	CASRTGSANEKLFF
13	.	TRBJ2-5	TRBV18	.	TGTGCCAGCTCACCACTGGAGGGGGAGACCCAGTACTTC	CASSPLEGETQYF
14	.	TRBJ1-4	TRBV2	.	TGTGCCAGCGGAAGGACAGCGGTTTATGAAAAACTGTTTTTT	CASGRTAVYEKLFF
14	.	TRBJ2-7	TRBV11-2	.	TGTGCCAGCAGCTTAGCCACCGGGGGCTACGAGCAGTACTTC	CASSLATGGYEQYF
13	.	TRBJ2-7	TRBV6-1	few	TGTGCCAGCAGTGTAGTAACCGCCTACGAGCAGTACTTC	CASSVVTAYEQYF
14	.	TRBJ1-2	TRBV5-5	.	TGTGCCAGCAGCTACGGCAGGGGAGGGGATGGCTACACCTTC	CASSYGRGGDGYTF
16	TRBD1	TRBJ2-2	TRBV5-8	.	TGTGCCAGCAGCTCGTCACAGGGGACGAACACCGGGGAGCTGTTTTTT	CASSSSQGTNTGELFF
14	.	TRBJ1-1	TRBV5-1	.	TGCGCCAGCAGCTCAGGGCTCACGAACACTGAAGCTTTCTTT	CASSSGLTNTEAFF
18	.	TRBJ1-4	TRBV7-2	.	TGTGCCAGCGGCTTTAGGGGGACTACCCCAGCAACTAATGAAAAACTGTTTTTT	CASGFRGTTPATNEKLFF
14	.	TRBJ1-4	TRBV5-1	.	TGTGCCAGCACCTCCGGGACAATTAATGAAAAACTGTTTTTT	CASTSGTINEKLFF
17	TRBD2	TRBJ2-3	TRBV4-1	.	TGCGCCAGCAGCCAAGGCCCTAGCGGGGGTATCTTAGATACGCAGTATTTT	CASSQGPSGGILDTQYF
16	TRBD2	TRBJ2-3	TRBV7-3	.	TGTGCCAGCAGCCCCCGGGGGGGGGCCTCCGCAGATACGCAGTATTTT	CASSPRGGASADTQYF
16	.	TRBJ2-3	TRBV5-4	.	TGTGCCAGCAGCTTGGGAAATGGGCGTCGCACAGATACGCAGTATTTT	CASSLGNGRRTDTQYF
18	.	TRBJ2-7	TRBV4-1	.	TGCGCCAGCAGCCAAGATCCATTCCAGGGGCTAAGCTCCTACGAGCAGTACTTC	CASSQDPFQGLSSYEQYF
15	.	TRBJ1-2	TRBV4-2	once	TGTGCCAGCAGCCAAGAAGGGGCCAGCAACTATGGCTACACCTTC	CASSQEGASNYGYTF
14	TRBD1	TRBJ1-2	TRBV7-9	.	TGTGCCAGCAGCTTGCGAGGGGGCGACGGGGGCTACACCTTC	CASSLRGGDGGYTF
15	TRBD1	TRBJ2-3	TRBV18	once	TGTGCCAGCTCACCGACAGGGGCGGTCACAGATACGCAGTATTTT	CASSPTGAVTDTQYF
14	TRBD1	TRBJ2-7	TRBV10-2	.	TGCGCCAGCACCCGGGACAGGGGTGGCTACGAGCAGTACTTC	CASTRDRGGYEQYF
18	TRBD1	TRBJ1-2	TRBV7-2	.	TGTGCCAGCAACTTAGATTATCGGACAGGGGGCTGGGGCTATGGCTACACCTTC	CASNLDYRTGGWGYGYTF
16	TRBD2	TRBJ2-1	TRBV4-2	.	TGTGCCAGCAGCCCCCCGGGGGAGGGAGCCCCCAATGAGCAGTTCTTC	CASSPPGEGAPNEQFF
14	.	TRBJ2-3	TRBV15	.	TGTGCCACCAGCAGAGGGACTACTGCAAATACGCAGTATTTT	CATSRGTTANTQYF
12	.	TRBJ1-2	TRBV6-5	.	TGTGCCAGCACCCTTACAGGGTATGGCTACACCTTC	CASTLTGYGYTF
15	.	TRBJ1-6	TRBV19	.	TGTGCCAGTAGTATGCAGACAATCTATAATTCCCCCCTCCACTTT	CASSMQTIYNSPLHF
11	TRBD1	TRBJ2-1	TRBV30	.	TGTGCCTGGACAGGGGGATGGGAGCAGTTCTTC	CAWTGGWEQFF
15	.	TRBJ2-5	TRBV7-6	once	TGTGCCAGCAGCTTACAGGGAATCAGGCAAGAGACCCAGTACTTC	CASSLQGIRQETQYF
15	TRBD1	TRBJ1-1	TRBV10-3	.	TGTGCCATCAAGGGGACAGGGGCGGTGAACACTGAAGCTTTCTTT	CAIKGTGAVNTEAFF
16	TRBD2	TRBJ2-2	TRBV10-3	once	TGTGCCATCAGGGGAACTAGCGGGGTCAGTCCCGGGGAGCTGTTTTTT	CAIRGTSGVSPGELFF
16	TRBD2	TRBJ2-1	TRBV15	few	TGTGCCACCAGCAGAGAGGGCGGGGGGACCTACAATGAGCAGTTCTTC	CATSREGGGTYNEQFF
17	.	TRBJ1-1	TRBV5-6	.	TGTGCCAGCAGCTTAGCAACCTTGAGACAGAGGAACACTGAAGCTTTCTTT	CASSLATLRQRNTEAFF
15	TRBD1	TRBJ1-1	TRBV6-5	.	TGTGCCAGCAGTACCCCCGACAGGGGCTACACTGAAGCTTTCTTT	CASSTPDRGYTEAFF